A single sample gave rise to the 2 T cell receptor beta chains below, sequenced in a study of blood T cell repertoires in COVID-19. Libraries were prepared by immunoSEQ multiplex PCR; TCRdb keeps only in-frame clonotypes and omits some of them. The data show about 98,000 clones, more than 65% seen once. Input material: peripheral blood. These receptors were obtained from a woman older than 75 with acute or convalescent COVID-19.

This chain uses TRBV19 with TRBJ2-5; D possibly corresponds to TRBD1 (6 bases). The length of the CDR3 is 15 residues. Germline CDR1 is LNHDA and CDR2 is SQIVND (reference sequence). Trimming took off 7 bases at V and 0 bases at J, with 15 bases between the two ends. The CDR3 DNA is TGTGCCAGTACCCCTACCGGGACACACCAAGAGACCCAGTACTTC. Its protein product is CASTPTGTHQETQYF.

V gene TRBV2 combines with J gene TRBJ2-2, with TRBD1 as a possible D gene (5 bases). Germline CDR1 is SNHLY and CDR2 is FYNNEI. This CDR3 has 14 amino acids. Trimming removed 3 bases at V and 1 base at J, with 6 bases between. CDR3 protein: CASSDQGNTGELFF. The CDR3 DNA sequence: TGTGCCAGCAGTGATCAGGGGAACACCGGGGAGCTGTTTTTT.